One and the same sample provided the 21 T cell receptor beta chains below, sequenced in a study of siplizumab effects on memory and regulatory T cells. Produced via immunoSEQ multiplex PCR; TCRdb's table is partial and in-frame only. The sample has more than 45,000 clones, under 98% seen once. Sample: naive CD4+ T cells sorted from blood. The receptors come from a human donor in good health.

The rearrangement links TRBV4-3 to TRBJ2-7, with unresolved D. The V gene's germline CDR1 is LGHNA and CDR2 YSLEER. The CDR3 runs 16 residues. The ends were cut back, 0 bases at V and 0 bases at J, with 12 bases in the middle. CDR3 sequence (DNA): TGCGCCAGCAGCCAAGAGGTGGTAGGGAACTCCTACGAGCAGTACTTC. This gives the protein CASSQEVVGNSYEQYF.

The V gene is TRBV7-3, the J gene TRBJ2-7; 10 nucleotides line up with TRBD2. This CDR3 region has 16 residues. Germline V lookup: CDR1 SGHTA, CDR2 FQGTGA. Trimming cost V 3 bases and J 3 bases; bases outside gene matches: 8. The CDR3 nucleotides are TGTGCCAGCAGCTTTAGGCCGGGACTAGCGTGCTACGAGCAGTACTTC. Translation: CASSFRPGLACYEQYF.

The chain has TRBV2 and TRBJ1-1; tentative D call: TRBD1 (6 bases). Germline lookup yields CDR1 SNHLY and CDR2 FYNNEI. Trimming cost V 5 bases and J 2 bases, with 15 bases left between them. The CDR3 extends over 15 amino acids. The CDR3 reads CASSRQVTDNTEAFF. Written as DNA, the CDR3 is TGTGCCAGCAGTCGACAGGTAACAGACAACACTGAAGCTTTCTTT.

The chain joins TRBV5-1 to TRBJ2-3; D is possibly TRBD1 (6 bases). CDR1 is SGHRS, CDR2 YFSETQ, per germline. The CDR3 spans 15 residues. V was pared by 4 bases and J by 3 bases, with 15 bases between. The CDR3 nucleotides read TGCGCCAGCAGCATCAGGGGACACACGACAGATACGCAGTATTTT. Its protein product is CASSIRGHTTDTQYF.

This chain uses TRBV9 with TRBJ1-6; 9 bases fit TRBD1. Germline trimming cut 3 bases from V and 7 bases from J; bases unmatched to any gene: 8. The CDR3 consists of 16 residues. Germline lookup yields CDR1 SGDLS and CDR2 YYNGEE. CDR3 bases: TGTGCCAGCAGCGGATACAAGGGGACAGGGAATTCACCCCTCCACTTT. It yields the protein CASSGYKGTGNSPLHF.

The chain has TRBV27 and TRBJ2-6; 9 positions match TRBD1. Germline V CDR1 and CDR2: MNHEY, SMNVEV (reference sequence). The CDR3 length is 16 residues. The J segment lost 3 bases and the V segment lost 4 bases, leaving 4 bases of the junction unmatched. In DNA, the CDR3 is TGTGCCAGCAGTTCCACAGGGGGCCATGGGGCCAACGTCCTGACTTTC. Translation gives CASSSTGGHGANVLTF. The full variable domain, its missing parts supplied by reference TRBV27 and TRBJ2-6, is EAQVTQNPRYLITVTGKKLTVTCSQNMNHEYMSWYRQDPGLGLRQIYYSMNVEVTDKGDVPEGYKVSRKEKRNFPLILESPSPNQTSLYFCASSSTGGHGANVLTFGAGSRLTVL.

This chain links TRBV27 with TRBJ1-5, with a weak D call TRBD1 (5 bases). Germline V gene data show CDR1 as MNHEY and CDR2 as SMNVEV (reference sequence). V was trimmed by 8 bases and J by 7 bases, leaving 12 bases between them. CDR3 length: 12 residues. The CDR3 nucleotides read TGTGCCAGCGGACAAGCGGTGCAGCCCCAGCATTTT. Its protein product is CASGQAVQPQHF.

The chain uses TRBV19 and TRBJ2-3, with TRBD1 matching 7 bases. V lost 6 bases, J lost 6 bases, and 18 bases stayed unmatched. This CDR3 is 17 amino acids long. The germline V gene has CDR1 LNHDA and CDR2 SQIVND (reference sequence). The CDR3 DNA follows: TGTGCCAGTAGAACGTCGACAGGGTGGCGCGGGCATGATACGCAGTATTTT. Its translation: CASRTSTGWRGHDTQYF.

CDR3 DNA: TGCGCCAGCAGCCCCGGGGACAGGAGTCTTTCCGGGGAGCTGTTTTTT. It translates to CASSPGDRSLSGELFF. This chain joins TRBV5-1 and TRBJ2-2, with TRBD1 matching 8 bases. Germline CDR1 is SGHRS and CDR2 is YFSETQ. V gave up 4 bases and J gave up 6 bases; unmatched junction bases: 11. The CDR3 spans 16 residues.

This clone was recorded only once. V usage is TRBV6-5 and J usage is TRBJ2-5; 12 bases fit TRBD2. The CDR3 totals 15 residues. Germline-derived CDR1 and CDR2 are MNHEY and SVGAGI. J lost 4 bases, V lost 7 bases, and 7 bases had no gene match. CDR3 loop: CASTFRGLAGETQYF. The CDR3 DNA follows: TGTGCCAGCACCTTCCGGGGACTAGCGGGAGAGACCCAGTACTTC.

V usage is TRBV27 and J usage is TRBJ2-2; no definite D call. The CDR3 runs 13 residues. Germline CDR1 MNHEY, CDR2 SMNVEV (reference sequence). Trimming pared 5 bases from V and 3 bases from J, leaving 7 bases between. The CDR3 region has the DNA TGTGCCAGCAGTACCCCTTACACCGGGGAGCTGTTTTTT. Translated, it gives CASSTPYTGELFF.

In DNA, the CDR3 is TGTGCCTGGAGTGCTAGGGGACCCCTCCACTTT. This translates into CAWSARGPLHF. This chain uses TRBV30 with TRBJ1-6; possible D gene TRBD1, 5 bases. The CDR3 spans 11 residues. Trimming left V 1 base short and J 12 bases short, with 7 bases between. CDR1 and CDR2 (germline): GTSNPN, SVGIG (reference sequence).

The genes are TRBV7-2 and TRBJ1-1; maybe TRBD1 (5 bases). The germline V gene has CDR1 SGHTA and CDR2 FQGNSA. This CDR3 spans 13 amino acids. The V and J ends lost 5 bases and 10 bases respectively, with 17 bases between them. DNA of the CDR3: TGTGCCAGCAGCACCCGGGTGGGGGTTGGAGCTTTCTTT. The encoded protein is CASSTRVGVGAFF.

The chain joins TRBV18 to TRBJ2-1, with TRBD1 matching 10 bases. The germline V gene encodes CDR1 KGHSH and CDR2 LQKENI. The CDR3 has 14 residues. J gave up 6 bases and V 7 bases, and 6 bases lay outside the gene matches. The CDR3 region has the DNA TGTGCCAGCTTATCCGGGACAGGGGCCAATGAGCAGTTCTTC. Protein product: CASLSGTGANEQFF.

The V and J genes are TRBV28 and TRBJ1-3; no clear D gene. The germline V and J ends were trimmed by 5 bases and 6 bases, with 8 bases remaining between them. This CDR3 is built from 12 residues. Germline values: CDR1 MDHEN, CDR2 SYDVKM. The CDR3 region is CASSDVKNTIYF. The CDR3 coding sequence is TGTGCCAGCAGTGACGTCAAAAACACCATATATTTT.

This rearrangement joins TRBV2 to TRBJ1-1; D is ambiguous. Trimming removed 4 bases at V and 1 base at J, with 10 bases between. CDR1 and CDR2 from the germline V gene are SNHLY and FYNNEI. The CDR3 totals 14 residues. CDR3 sequence: CASSGLQKNTEAFF. As DNA, the CDR3 is TGTGCCAGCAGTGGGTTACAGAAGAACACTGAAGCTTTCTTT.

The chain has TRBV18 and TRBJ2-1, with a weak D call TRBD1 (6 bases). The germline CDR1 and CDR2 sequences are KGHSH and LQKENI. The CDR3 spans 14 residues. The V end lost 3 bases, the J end lost 3 bases, and 9 bases lay between the germline ends. The CDR3 coding sequence is TGTGCCAGCTCACCGGGACAAGGCTACAATGAGCAGTTCTTC. It translates to CASSPGQGYNEQFF.

The V gene is TRBV19, the J gene TRBJ2-3; tentative D call: TRBD2 (6 bases). CDR1 LNHDA and CDR2 SQIVND come from the germline V gene (reference sequence). The CDR3 totals 14 residues. Trimming shortened V by 7 bases and J by 1 base, and 12 bases separated the two germline ends. The DNA for the CDR3 is TGTGCCAGTACTCAGGGAGGCCGCACAGATACGCAGTATTTT. Translation gives CASTQGGRTDTQYF.

The chain couples TRBV7-8 to TRBJ2-2; unclear D gene. Between the trimmed V and J ends, which lost 2 bases and 1 base, there was a span of 5 bases. The CDR3 spans 14 residues. The germline V gene has CDR1 SGHVS and CDR2 FQNEAQ. DNA of the CDR3: TGTGCCAGCAGCTTATATCTGAACACCGGGGAGCTGTTTTTT. Amino acid sequence: CASSLYLNTGELFF.

This chain joins TRBV7-9 and TRBJ1-6; D call uncertain. The length of the CDR3 is 15 residues. V was pared by 3 bases and J by 0 bases, with 6 bases between. Germline CDR1 and CDR2: SEHNR and FQNEAQ (reference sequence). The CDR3 region has the DNA TGTGCCAGCAGCTTCTTCGACTCCTATAATTCACCCCTCCACTTT. Protein product: CASSFFDSYNSPLHF.

This chain joins TRBV5-1 and TRBJ2-2; no clear D gene. Germline V CDR1 and CDR2: SGHRS, YFSETQ. The CDR3 spans 13 residues. The V end was cut by 2 bases, the J end by 0 bases, with 2 bases between. The CDR3 bases are TGCGCCAGCAGCTTAGCGAACACCGGGGAGCTGTTTTTT. This codes for CASSLANTGELFF.